This section outlines one T cell receptor (beta chain) sequence together with its context. Antigen unknown. Individual cDNA molecules carried attached unique molecular identifiers. Via MiXCR, TCRdb re-called the 5' RACE reads, giving one row per CDR3 protein. Here the sample spans under 60,000 distinct CDR3 sequences, less than 9.5% being singletons. Trimming shortened V by 3 bases and J by 0 bases, and 17 bases separated the two germline ends. The CDR3 covers 17 residues. Germline lookup yields CDR1 SEHNR and CDR2 FQNEAQ (reference sequence). These data are taken from a study of early T cells in non-severe SARS-CoV-2 infection. Background on the study: Chains were unpaired, as sequencing was done on bulk RNA from unsorted whole blood. Study results and limitations: VDJdb matching, biased toward anti-spike CD8 responses, missed private and CD4 specificities.

This TCR was sampled from an adult who was a healthcare worker with PCR-confirmed SARS-CoV-2 infection or an uninfected control (not recorded which). The gene calls are TRBV7-9 and TRBJ2-5; D possibly corresponds to TRBD1 (6 bases). The sequenced material came from whole blood. The CDR3 region has the DNA TGTGCCAGCAGCTTTTCTCGACAGGTCAAGGACCAAGAGACCCAGTACTTC. Translating gives CASSFSRQVKDQETQYF.